This TCR beta chain was documented in a study of tumor-infiltrating lymphocytes in primary liver carcinoma. RNA was extracted from whole blood without cell sorting, alongside germline DNA. The V gene's germline CDR1 is SGHAT and CDR2 FQDESV (reference sequence). This CDR3 contains 15 residues. Priming with a constant-region primer yielded TCR beta cDNA from about 480 ng total RNA. Three nested multiplex PCR rounds of slightly modified ARM-PCR generated TCR beta libraries. TRBV1-TRBV30 forward primers and a C-beta reverse primer were used in the first two PCR rounds, which each ran for about 10 cycles. TCRdb re-called the multiplex PCR reads through MiXCR, storing one row per CDR3 protein. In the table there are 300,000 to 400,000 distinct CDR3 sequences, less than 75% of which are singletons. This clonotype was seen a single time.

The V and J genes are TRBV11-1 and TRBJ2-5; 9 bases fit TRBD2. The source material was peripheral blood. This receptor was taken from a man in his forties or fifties with primary liver carcinoma and hepatitis B virus infection. The CDR3: CACSPPLAGKETQYF. Written as DNA, the CDR3 is TGTGCATGCAGCCCACCCCTAGCGGGGAAAGAGACCCAGTACTTC. The whole variable domain, filled in from reference TRBV11-1 and TRBJ2-5, reads EAEVAQSPRYKITEKSQAVAFWCDPISGHATLYWYRQILGQGPELLVQFQDESVVDDSQLPKDRFSAERLKGVDSTLKIQPAELGDSAMYLCACSPPLAGKETQYFGPGTRLLVL.